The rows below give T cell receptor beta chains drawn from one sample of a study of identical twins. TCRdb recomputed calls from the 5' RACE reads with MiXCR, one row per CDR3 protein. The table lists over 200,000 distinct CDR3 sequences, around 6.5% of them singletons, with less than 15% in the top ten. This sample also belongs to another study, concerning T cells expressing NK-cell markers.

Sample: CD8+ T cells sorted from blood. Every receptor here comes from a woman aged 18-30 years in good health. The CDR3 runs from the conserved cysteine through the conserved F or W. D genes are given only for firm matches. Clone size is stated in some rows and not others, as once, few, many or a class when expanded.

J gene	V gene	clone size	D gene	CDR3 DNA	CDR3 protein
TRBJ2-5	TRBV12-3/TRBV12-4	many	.	TGTGCCAGCAGTTACCTAGAGACCCAGTACTTC	CASSYLETQYF
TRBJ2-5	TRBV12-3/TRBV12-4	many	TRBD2	TGTGCCAGCAGCCAGTACGCTTGGCTAGCGGGGGCTCAAGAGACCCAGTACTTC	CASSQYAWLAGAQETQYF
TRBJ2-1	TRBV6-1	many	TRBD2	TGTGCCAGCACAGTAGCGGGAGGGTACAATGAGCAGTTCTTC	CASTVAGGYNEQFF
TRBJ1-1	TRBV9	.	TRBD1	TGTGCCAGCAGCGGGACAGGGGAGAAAGCTTTCTTT	CASSGTGEKAFF
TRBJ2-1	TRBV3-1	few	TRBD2	TGTGCCAGCAGCCAAGATCCAGCGGGGGGCAGTGAGCAGTTCTTC	CASSQDPAGGSEQFF
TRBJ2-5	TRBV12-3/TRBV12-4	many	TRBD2	TGTGCCAGCAGTTTATTCGAGCGGGAGGTGGGGGAGACCCAGTACTTC	CASSLFEREVGETQYF
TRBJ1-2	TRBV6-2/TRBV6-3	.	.	TGTGCCAGCAGTACTACGCTAGGGTCGCCCTATGGCTACACCTTC	CASSTTLGSPYGYTF
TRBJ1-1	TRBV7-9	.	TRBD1	TGTGCCAGCAGTCCGACAGGGCGAAACACTGAAGCTTTCTTT	CASSPTGRNTEAFF
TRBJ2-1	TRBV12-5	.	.	TGTGCTAGTGGTTTGGTGACGGGGACCACTGAGCAGTTCTTC	CASGLVTGTTEQFF
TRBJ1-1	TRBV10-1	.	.	TGCGCCAGCAGCGCGAGCGGGACCGCCGTGAACACTGAAGCTTTCTTT	CASSASGTAVNTEAFF
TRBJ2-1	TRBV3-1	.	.	TGTGCCAGCAGCCAAGAAAGAGAGTTACTATACAATGAGCAGTTCTTC	CASSQERELLYNEQFF
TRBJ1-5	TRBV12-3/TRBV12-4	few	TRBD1	TGTGCCAGCAGTTTGGTTGGGACAGGGTTGATTCAGCCCCAGCATTTT	CASSLVGTGLIQPQHF
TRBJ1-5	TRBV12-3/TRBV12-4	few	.	TGTGCCAGCAGAGGTGGTGGGGACCAGCCCCAGCATTTT	CASRGGGDQPQHF
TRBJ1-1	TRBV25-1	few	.	TGTGCCAGCAGTGGTAATGGGTACGGGAACACTGAAGCTTTCTTT	CASSGNGYGNTEAFF
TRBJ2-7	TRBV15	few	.	TGTGCCACCAGCAGCAGGACTGAAGCTTCCTACGAGCAGTACTTC	CATSSRTEASYEQYF
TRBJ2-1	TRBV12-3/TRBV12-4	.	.	TGTGCCAGCACTCTTCAACCCGGGACTGAGCAGTTCTTC	CASTLQPGTEQFF
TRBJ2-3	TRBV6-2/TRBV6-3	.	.	TGTGCCAGCAGTTTCACGGGCCCCCCGGATACGCAGTATTTT	CASSFTGPPDTQYF
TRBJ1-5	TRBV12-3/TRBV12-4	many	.	TGCGCCAGCAGCTTCGGGGGCAATCAGCCCCAGCATTTT	CASSFGGNQPQHF
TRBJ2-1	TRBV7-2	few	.	TGTGCCAGCAGCTTAGACTGGACTGGGAGGGGGGAGCAGTTCTTC	CASSLDWTGRGEQFF
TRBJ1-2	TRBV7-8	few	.	TGTGCCAGCAGCTTAGGCGCGGACAGTTATGGCTACACCTTC	CASSLGADSYGYTF
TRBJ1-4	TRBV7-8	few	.	TGTGCCAGCAGCTTAGGCGGTGCAGAAAAACTGTTTTTT	CASSLGGAEKLFF
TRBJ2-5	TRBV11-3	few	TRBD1	TGTGCCAGCAGCAAGACAGGGGGCTCGGAGACCCAGTACTTC	CASSKTGGSETQYF
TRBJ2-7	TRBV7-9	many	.	TGTGCCAGCAGCTTAAACCGGGGGACTCTATCCTACGAGCAGTACTTC	CASSLNRGTLSYEQYF
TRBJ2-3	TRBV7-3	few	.	TGTGCCAGCAGCATCTCAGGGGATAGGGTGTATTTT	CASSISGDRVYF
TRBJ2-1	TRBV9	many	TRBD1	TGTGCCAGCAGCGCAGACAGGGTAGCCTACAATGAGCAGTTCTTC	CASSADRVAYNEQFF
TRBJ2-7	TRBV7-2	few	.	TGTGCCAGCAGCTCGACCGCTAGCTCCGAGCAGTACTTC	CASSSTASSEQYF
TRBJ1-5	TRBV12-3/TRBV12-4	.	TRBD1	TGTGCCAGCGGGGACAGGGGGCGCAATCAGCCCCAGCATTTT	CASGDRGRNQPQHF
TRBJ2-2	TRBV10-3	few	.	TGTGCCATCAGCGGAAAGGACTACACCGGGGAGCTGTTTTTT	CAISGKDYTGELFF
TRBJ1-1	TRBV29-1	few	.	TGCAGCGTTGTCCAGGGAGGTACTGAAGCTTTCTTT	CSVVQGGTEAFF
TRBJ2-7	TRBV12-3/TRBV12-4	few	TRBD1	TGTGCCAGCAGCCCAACCGGGACAGGGATCGAGCAGTACTTC	CASSPTGTGIEQYF
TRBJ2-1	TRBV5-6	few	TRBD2	TGTGCCAGCAGCCGCGGACTAGCGCGCTCCTACAATGAGCAGTTCTTC	CASSRGLARSYNEQFF
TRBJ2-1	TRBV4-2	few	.	TGTGCCAGCAGCCAGCCGGGATACAATGAGCAGTTCTTC	CASSQPGYNEQFF
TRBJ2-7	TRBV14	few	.	TGTGCCAGCAGCCAAGAGGGTCCAAACGAGCAGTACTTC	CASSQEGPNEQYF